The present T cell receptor beta chain was sequenced within a study of T cell responses to AZD1222 COVID-19 vaccine. The study, taken as a whole, reports: Regions 160-218 and 743-854 dominated among vaccine-associated CD4 TCRs spanning spike. White British people made up most donors, females outnumbered males, and clonal diversity was possibly underestimated. Spike-specific TCR breadth and depth were elevated following two AZD1222 doses. Only six people who got AZD1222 tested seropositive at baseline.

The CDR3 runs to 14 residues. Germline V gives CDR1 SEHNR, CDR2 FQNEAQ (reference sequence). Trimming at V came to 2 bases and at J to 5 bases, leaving 1 base not matched to a gene. Some clones are missing from TCRdb's copy, which holds only in-frame ones; the method was immunoSEQ multiplex PCR. The sample has roughly 120,000 clones; around 82% are singletons. As regards this clone: The antigen remains unidentified.

Source: peripheral blood, taken on day 0 of AZD1222 vaccination. The chain combines TRBV7-9 with TRBJ1-4; 8 nucleotides match TRBD1. The TCR comes from an adult in good health. The CDR3 is CASSLRTGNEKLFF. CDR3 nucleotides: TGTGCCAGCAGCTTAAGGACAGGGAATGAAAAACTGTTTTTT. The whole variable domain, remainder taken from reference TRBV7-9 and TRBJ1-4, is DTGVSQNPRHKITKRGQNVTFRCDPISEHNRLYWYRQTLGQGPEFLTYFQNEAQLEKSRLLSDRFSAERPKGSFSTLEIQRTEQGDSAMYLCASSLRTGNEKLFFGSGTQLSVL.